There are a few counts of the clone carrying this TCR beta chain. What it recognizes is unknown. The sample originates from a study of regulatory T cells in long-lasting Graves disease. Study observations and caveats: Less diverse TCR repertoires were seen in persistent Graves' patients than in newly diagnosed ones. Study was limited to peripheral blood, excluding thyroid tissue.

The authors built TCR beta libraries using iRepertoire HTBI primers and Arm-PCR of CDR3 regions. TCRdb re-analysed the multiplex PCR reads in MiXCR, keeping a single row per CDR3 protein. The sample lists roughly 300,000 distinct CDR3 sequences; about 20% were seen once. Time point defined: persistent/refractory GD, antithyroid drugs over 5 years with positive TRAb. PBMC RNA served as the TCR library source. Staff took roughly 8.1 milliliters of peripheral blood and put it into EDTA tubes. This TCR derives from a female donor with Graves disease. This sample comprised peripheral blood mononuclear cells (PBMCs), obtained when the disease was refractory, from a patient treated with antithyroid drugs.

The CDR3 DNA sequence: TGCAGTGCTACCGGACAGGGGGCAGGGGCTTTCTTT. This encodes CSATGQGAGAFF. The V call is TRBV20-1, the J call TRBJ1-1; 11 bases fit TRBD1. V shed 4 bases, J shed 11 bases, and the junction held 6 bases outside the gene matches. The germline CDR1 and CDR2 sequences are DFQATT and SNEGSKA (reference sequence). CDR3 length: 12 amino acids.